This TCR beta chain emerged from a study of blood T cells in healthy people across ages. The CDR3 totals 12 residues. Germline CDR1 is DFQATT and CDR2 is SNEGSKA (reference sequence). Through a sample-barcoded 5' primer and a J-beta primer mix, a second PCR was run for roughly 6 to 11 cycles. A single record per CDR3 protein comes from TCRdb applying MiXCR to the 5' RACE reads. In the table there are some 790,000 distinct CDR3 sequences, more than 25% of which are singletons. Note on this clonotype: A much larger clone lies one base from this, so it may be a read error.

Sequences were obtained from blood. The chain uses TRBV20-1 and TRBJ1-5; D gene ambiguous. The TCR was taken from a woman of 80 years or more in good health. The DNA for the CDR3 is TGCAGGGCTCGCAACAGTAATCAGCCCCAGCATTTT. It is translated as CRARNSNQPQHF.